What follows describes a single TCR beta chain. Its antigen is not identified. This specimen belongs to a study of cytomegalovirus exposure and HLA in healthy donors. The wider study: Around 80 million unique TCR sequences came from HLA-typed donors in an early release. Of roughly 400 genotyped donors, about 80% grouped in the Caucasian-associated ancestry cluster.

PCR used 60 Vbeta primers and 13 Jbeta primers. The method was immunoSEQ multiplex PCR; TCRdb's version includes in-frame clones alone and lacks a portion of them. The table shows under 150,000 clones, with roughly 84% occurring only once. Study conclusions and caveats: The Asian-associated ancestry cluster reportedly had fewer N-insertions than the approximately 670-donor mean in a later analysis.

Germline CDR1 reads SEHNR; CDR2 reads FQNEAQ (reference sequence). V was clipped by 2 bases and J by 1 base, with 14 bases between them. CDR3 length equals 16 residues. The receptor's source is a man in his fifties or sixties in good health and CMV-seronegative. The sequencing input was PBMCs. V usage is TRBV7-9 and J usage is TRBJ2-5, with a weak D call TRBD1 (5 bases). CDR3 coding DNA: TGTGCCAGCAGCTTATCGCGTGGGGCCCTCCAAGAGACCCAGTACTTC. This sequence encodes CASSLSRGALQETQYF.